Listed here are 11 T cell receptor beta chains from one sample, sequenced in a study of long-term antiretroviral therapy in people with HIV. Survey level was the resolution at which the v3.0 immunoSEQ assay ran. Using immunoSEQ multiplex PCR, the repertoire was profiled, and TCRdb retains in-frame clones only, with some absent. The sample includes some 28,000 clones, around 93% of them seen just once. The sequenced sample was unsorted PBMCs, obtained 5.3 years after starting antiretroviral therapy. The receptors stem from a man aged 50 to 60 with HIV.

The V and J genes are TRBV18 and TRBJ2-3, with 7 nucleotides matching TRBD1. Germline V gives CDR1 KGHSH, CDR2 LQKENI. V lost 2 bases and J lost 0; bases outside the gene matches: 11. The CDR3 loop spans 18 amino acids. The CDR3 protein is CASSPSRTGQTSTDTQYF. In DNA form, the CDR3 reads TGTGCCAGCTCACCAAGCCGTACGGGACAGACTAGCACAGATACGCAGTATTTT.

The gene calls are TRBV4-3 and TRBJ2-3, with TRBD2 matching over 11 bases. Looked up from germline, CDR1 is LGHNA and CDR2 is YSLEER. The CDR3 totals 17 residues. V gave up 0 bases and J gave up 3 bases; unmatched junction bases: 5. Written as DNA, the CDR3 is TGCGCCAGCAGCCAAGATTTGATAGCGGGGGGGACAGATACGCAGTATTTT. It yields the protein CASSQDLIAGGTDTQYF.

The rearrangement uses TRBV4-2 and TRBJ2-3; D is possibly TRBD1 (5 bases). This CDR3 spans 16 amino acids. Looked up from germline, CDR1 is LGHNA and CDR2 is YNFKEQ. With 1 base removed from V and 1 base from J, the gap between germline ends came to 12 bases. CDR3: CASSQAQGDGTDTQYF. The CDR3 bases are TGTGCCAGCAGCCAAGCCCAGGGTGACGGCACAGATACGCAGTATTTT.

V and J are TRBV19 and TRBJ2-7; tentative D call: TRBD1 (6 bases). V was shortened by 5 bases and J by 5 bases, with 7 bases between the two germline ends. Germline lookup yields CDR1 LNHDA and CDR2 SQIVND (reference sequence). This CDR3 contains 11 residues. CDR3 sequence: CASSPGDEQYF. The CDR3, as DNA: TGTGCCAGTAGTCCAGGGGACGAGCAGTACTTC.

The chain uses TRBV6-1 and TRBJ1-5; 7 bases map to TRBD1. Looked up from germline, CDR1 is MNHNS and CDR2 is SASEGT. This CDR3 comprises 15 residues. V was pared by 2 bases and J by 1 base, with 2 bases of the junction left unmatched. CDR3 sequence (DNA): TGTGCCAGCAGTGAATCCAGGGGGAGCAATCAGCCCCAGCATTTT. Translation gives CASSESRGSNQPQHF.

J is TRBJ2-6 and V is TRBV4-3; D call uncertain. Germline lookup yields CDR1 LGHNA and CDR2 YSLEER. V lost 0 bases, J lost 0 bases, and 15 bases lay in between. This CDR3 has 19 amino acids. CDR3 residues: CASSQDRARFDSGANVLTF. CDR3 coding DNA: TGCGCCAGCAGCCAAGATAGGGCCAGGTTCGACTCTGGGGCCAACGTCCTGACTTTC.

The chain couples TRBV27 to TRBJ1-5; 7 nucleotides align to TRBD1. The trim removed 4 bases at V and 0 bases at J, leaving 6 bases unmatched. The CDR3 is 16 amino acids. Germline lookup yields CDR1 MNHEY and CDR2 SMNVEV (reference sequence). The CDR3 DNA follows: TGTGCCAGCAGTTCCCTGGGACAGTTTAGCAATCAGCCCCAGCATTTT. Its protein product is CASSSLGQFSNQPQHF.

This chain joins TRBV11-1 and TRBJ2-3; D possibly corresponds to TRBD2 (5 bases). Germline CDR1 and CDR2: SGHAT and FQDESV (reference sequence). The CDR3 runs 16 residues. V shed 6 bases and J shed 2 bases, with 18 bases lying between them. The CDR3 DNA follows: TGTGCCAGCAGTATAGCGTCTTCGTATAACACAGATACGCAGTATTTT. It translates to CASSIASSYNTDTQYF.

The rearrangement joins TRBV5-6 to TRBJ1-5, with D maybe TRBD1 (6 bases). Deletions cut 1 base from V and 7 bases from J, with 15 bases between. The CDR3 is 15 amino acids. Germline-derived CDR1 and CDR2 are SGHDT and YYEEEE. CDR3: CASSLRQVSPQPQHF. The CDR3 coding sequence is TGTGCCAGCAGCTTGCGACAGGTTTCTCCCCAGCCCCAGCATTTT.

The V and J genes are TRBV5-1 and TRBJ2-2; D is unresolved. V lost 0 bases and J lost 1, with 4 bases in between. This CDR3 is built from 14 residues. Germline lookup yields CDR1 SGHRS and CDR2 YFSETQ. CDR3 in amino acids: CASSLAVNTGELFF. CDR3 nucleotide sequence: TGCGCCAGCAGCTTGGCAGTGAACACCGGGGAGCTGTTTTTT.

This sequence joins TRBV19 and TRBJ2-1; D is ambiguous. The CDR3 covers 15 residues. CDR1 and CDR2 (germline): LNHDA, SQIVND (reference sequence). V dropped 3 bases and J dropped 4 bases, with 13 bases sitting between them. The chain's CDR3 is CASSISHGMYNEQFF. CDR3 in DNA: TGTGCCAGTAGTATCTCGCACGGTATGTACAATGAGCAGTTCTTC.